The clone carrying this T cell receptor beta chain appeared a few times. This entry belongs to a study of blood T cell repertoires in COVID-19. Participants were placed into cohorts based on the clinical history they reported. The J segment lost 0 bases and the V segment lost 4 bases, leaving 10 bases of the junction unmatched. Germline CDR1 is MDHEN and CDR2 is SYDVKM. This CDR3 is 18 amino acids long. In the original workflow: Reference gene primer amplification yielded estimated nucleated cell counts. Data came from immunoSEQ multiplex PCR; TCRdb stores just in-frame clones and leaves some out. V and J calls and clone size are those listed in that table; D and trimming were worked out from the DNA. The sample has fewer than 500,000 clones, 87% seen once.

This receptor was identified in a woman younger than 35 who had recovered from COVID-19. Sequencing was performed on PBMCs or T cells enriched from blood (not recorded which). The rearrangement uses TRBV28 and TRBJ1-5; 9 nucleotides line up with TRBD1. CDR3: CASSSTGTGFYSNQPQHF. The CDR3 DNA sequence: TGTGCCAGCAGTTCGACCGGGACAGGGTTTTATAGCAATCAGCCCCAGCATTTT.